This T cell receptor beta chain was recovered during a study of T-cell memory formation after mild COVID-19. This clonotype showed up many times. TCRdb processed the 5' RACE reads anew with MiXCR; each CDR3 protein has one entry. The data contain more than 150,000 distinct CDR3 sequences, more than 9% of them singletons. V lost 1 base and J 10 bases, leaving 11 bases between the germline ends. Germline assignment: CDR1 LGHNA and CDR2 YSLEER. The CDR3 totals 13 residues. The clonotype comes from a man between 18 and 29 years old who had mild COVID-19 (a few samples of this study predate the infection). Cell type and time point are not known. The J gene is TRBJ2-1, the V gene TRBV4-3, with D maybe TRBD1 (5 bases). Specimen: PBMCs or a T cell subset sorted from them (not recorded which). CDR3: CASSQARAGEQFF. The CDR3 DNA follows: TGCGCCAGCAGCCAAGCAAGGGCAGGGGAGCAGTTCTTC.